This T cell receptor beta chain comes out of a study of cytomegalovirus exposure and HLA in healthy donors. Study outcomes and limitations: First-cohort TCR clusters tended to co-occur in the roughly 130 validation repertoires, a later analysis found.

Profiling relied on immunoSEQ multiplex PCR, and the TCRdb table lists in-frame clones only, not all of them. The data contain about 49,000 clones, around nine tenths of them singletons. Comment on this clone: What it binds is unknown.

Germline V lookup: CDR1 SGHTA, CDR2 FQGNSA. The CDR3 sequence is 15 residues long. The V segment lost 5 bases and the J segment 2 bases; nucleotides outside the gene matches: 8. The source of this sequence is a man between 18 and 35 years old in good health and CMV-seronegative. V usage is TRBV7-2 and J usage is TRBJ2-7; TRBD2 aligns across 8 bases. Sample: PBMCs. CDR3 DNA: TGTGCCAGCAGCCGGGAGGGGGTTAAGCCCTACGAGCAGTACTTC. Amino acid sequence: CASSREGVKPYEQYF. Combining the CDR3 with reference TRBV7-2 and TRBJ2-7 gives the whole variable domain GAGVSQSPSNKVTEKGKDVELRCDPISGHTALYWYRQSLGQGLEFLIYFQGNSAPDKSGLPSDRFSAERTGGSVSTLTIQRTQQEDSAVYLCASSREGVKPYEQYFGPGTRLTVT.